This TCR beta chain was captured by sequencing in a study of cytomegalovirus exposure and HLA in healthy donors. Study at large: Out of approximately 170 million T cells, an earlier analysis found fewer than 140 million unique TCR beta sequences in total.

PCR used 60 Vbeta primers and 13 Jbeta primers. Original data processing: An analysis performed later counted around 80 million unique TCR beta chains (roughly 11 million of them shared). This table comes from immunoSEQ multiplex PCR, and its TCRdb copy is limited to in-frame clones, with some not included. The V and J calls and the clone size are those of that table, but D and trimming were determined from the DNA. The table has about 180,000 clones, roughly 85% seen once. The CDR3 totals 14 residues. With 5 bases removed from V and 5 bases from J, the gap between germline ends came to 15 bases. The germline V gene encodes CDR1 LNHDA and CDR2 SQIVND (reference sequence).

The sequence derives from a woman aged 40-49 years in good health and CMV-seronegative. The sample comprised PBMCs. The chain combines TRBV19 with TRBJ2-5; a weak D match, TRBD1 (5 bases). This chain's CDR3 is CASSPSRVGETQYF. The CDR3 nucleotides are TGTGCCAGTAGTCCAAGCAGGGTCGGGGAGACCCAGTACTTC. Supplemented by reference TRBV19 and TRBJ2-5, the full variable domain reads DGGITQSPKYLFRKEGQNVTLSCEQNLNHDAMYWYRQDPGQGLRLIYYSQIVNDFQKGDIAEGYSVSREKKESFPLTVTSAQKNPTAFYLCASSPSRVGETQYFGPGTRLLVL.